The T cell receptor (beta chain) under discussion was sequenced for a study of blood T cell repertoires in COVID-19. Study-level information: Sources were T cells, B-cell-depleted T cells, or PBMCs; the material itself was cDNA or gDNA.

This table comes from immunoSEQ multiplex PCR, and its TCRdb copy is limited to in-frame clones, with some not included. The sample has a few hundred thousand clones; 84% are singletons. The CDR3 is 16 residues long. Germline CDR1 is LNHDA and CDR2 is SQIVND (reference sequence). V trimming: 4 bases; J trimming: 2 bases; junction bases outside the gene matches: 5. This clonotype was obtained from a man aged 35 to 55 who had recovered from COVID-19. The chain couples TRBV19 to TRBJ2-3; 11 bases agree with TRBD2. Sequencing used peripheral blood. CDR3 residues: CASSTGLAGTTDTQYF. The CDR3 coding sequence is TGTGCCAGTAGTACCGGACTAGCGGGCACCACAGATACGCAGTATTTT.